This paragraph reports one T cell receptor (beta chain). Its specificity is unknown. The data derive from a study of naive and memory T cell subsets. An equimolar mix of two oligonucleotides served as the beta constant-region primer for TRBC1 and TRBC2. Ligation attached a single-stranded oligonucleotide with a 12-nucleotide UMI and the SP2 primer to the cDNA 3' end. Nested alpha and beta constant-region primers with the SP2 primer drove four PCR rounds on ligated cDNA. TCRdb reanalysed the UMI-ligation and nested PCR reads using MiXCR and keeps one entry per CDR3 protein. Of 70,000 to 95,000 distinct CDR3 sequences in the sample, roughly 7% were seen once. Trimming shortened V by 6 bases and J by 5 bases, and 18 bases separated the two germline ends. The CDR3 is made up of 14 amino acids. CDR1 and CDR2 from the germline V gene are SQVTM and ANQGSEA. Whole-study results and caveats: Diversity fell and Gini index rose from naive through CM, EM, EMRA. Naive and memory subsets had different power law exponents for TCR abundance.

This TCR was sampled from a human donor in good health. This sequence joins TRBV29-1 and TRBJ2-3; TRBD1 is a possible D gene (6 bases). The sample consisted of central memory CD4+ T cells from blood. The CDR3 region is CSVGVVGGVDTQYF. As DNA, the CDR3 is TGCAGCGTGGGGGTGGTAGGGGGAGTAGATACGCAGTATTTT.